This is a list of T cell receptor beta chains from one sample in a study of CD8 T cells in Susac syndrome. TCRdb analysed the immunoSEQ multiplex PCR reads with MiXCR anew, one entry per CDR3 protein. The sample contains around 200,000 distinct CDR3 sequences, around 93% of which appear only once. Sequences were obtained from CD4+ T cells from PBMCs. Receptors originate from a human donor with multiple sclerosis. Each CDR3 is given with its conserved first and last residue. The order of the fields is V gene, J gene, CDR3 protein.

TRBV5-6	TRBJ1-2	CASSLDSSGRGYTF
TRBV6-5	TRBJ2-4	CASSSYPSGGAKNIQYF
TRBV20-1	TRBJ1-4	CSARDYYPEKLFF
TRBV19	TRBJ2-1	CASSSTGVNEQFF
TRBV20-1	TRBJ2-2	CSAREPGLAGTGELFF
TRBV24-1	TRBJ1-1	CATSDNTGEAFF
TRBV29-1	TRBJ2-3	CSVGTSRGMDTQYF
TRBV30	TRBJ2-5	CAWSVRRTAMGETQYF
TRBV30	TRBJ2-2	CAWIREMNTGELFF
TRBV9	TRBJ2-5	CASSPGTAQETQYF
TRBV10-3	TRBJ1-5	CASRTGLSNQPQHF
TRBV2	TRBJ2-3	CASTRSRGDNTDTQYF
TRBV30	TRBJ1-3	CAWVGGRGNTIYF
TRBV20-1	TRBJ2-7	CSATDRGYEQYF
TRBV9	TRBJ2-1	CASSAIGGDSYNEQFF
TRBV20-1	TRBJ2-3	CSADTVGGTDTQYF
TRBV20-1	TRBJ2-3	CSADPWGGGADTQYF
TRBV9	TRBJ2-2	CASRQSDTGELFF
TRBV5-4	TRBJ1-1	CASSPLPMVGSTEAFF
TRBV6-6	TRBJ2-3	CASSPRGSGGADTQYF
TRBV20-1	TRBJ1-1	CSARGAGNTEAFF
TRBV19	TRBJ2-1	CASSFGTLRGHEQFF
TRBV15	TRBJ2-7	CATSRAGVYEQYF
TRBV4-1	TRBJ2-5	CASSQPNQETQYF
TRBV7-2	TRBJ2-1	CASSLGPLMGGNEQFF
TRBV3-1	TRBJ2-5	CASSQPLGQGETQYF
TRBV25-1	TRBJ1-1	CASSLAGTTEAFF
TRBV5-1	TRBJ2-7	CASSLAPSSYEQYF
TRBV14	TRBJ2-5	CASSQDSGRETQYF
TRBV30	TRBJ1-2	CAWSVSWGNYGYTF
TRBV29-1	TRBJ2-7	CSVEDLGGTEQYF
TRBV20-1	TRBJ2-5	CSALSGGSQETQYF
TRBV12-3/TRBV12-4	TRBJ1-4	CASNSAWGSSEKLFF
TRBV30	TRBJ1-6	CAWIGRNNSPLHF
TRBV9	TRBJ2-5	CASSVVLAGVGETQYF
TRBV30	TRBJ2-7	CAWSVALYEQYF
TRBV24-1	TRBJ1-5	CATSGTDSNQPQHF
TRBV9	TRBJ2-5	CASSVSSQETQYF
TRBV2	TRBJ2-1	CASAKGTPMDEQFF
TRBV2	TRBJ2-1	CASSLGRGGYNEQFF
TRBV20-1	TRBJ2-1	CSGSGLAGDNEQFF
TRBV30	TRBJ1-1	CAWTPDRVNTEAFF
TRBV5-4	TRBJ2-3	CASASQGGGLTDTQYF
TRBV3-1	TRBJ2-3	CASSQGLAGGPYTQYF